Below, 9 T cell receptor beta chains from the same sample are listed, as sequenced in a study of control samples from healthy donors and cancer patients. TCRdb keeps only in-frame clones here, not all; method: immunoSEQ multiplex PCR. This table holds about 120,000 clones, around 88% found once. Sequenced: blood. The receptors originated from a man aged 35 to 55 in good health.

V usage is TRBV19 and J usage is TRBJ1-2, with D perhaps TRBD1 (5 bases). The CDR3 has 16 amino acids. With 0 bases removed from V and 0 bases from J, the gap between germline ends came to 11 bases. CDR1 is LNHDA and CDR2 is SQIVND in the germline V gene (reference sequence). The CDR3 coding sequence is TGTGCCAGTAGTATAGATCTCCGACAGCCTAACTATGGCTACACCTTC. Translated, it gives CASSIDLRQPNYGYTF.

As for this clone: Other nucleotide sequences from this sample produce the same CDR3. The rearrangement joins TRBV11-3 to TRBJ1-5; D not resolved. This CDR3 region has 13 residues. V gave up 2 bases and J gave up 2 bases, with 4 bases separating them. From germline, CDR1 is SGHNT and CDR2 YENEEA. CDR3 bases: TGTGCCAGCAGCTTAACCCGCAATCAGCCCCAGCATTTT. This gives the protein CASSLTRNQPQHF.

V gene TRBV6-6 combines with J gene TRBJ1-5; D is unclear. CDR3 length: 14 amino acids. The V and J ends lost 6 bases and 3 bases respectively, with 12 bases between them. Per germline, CDR1 MNHNY and CDR2 SVGAGI (reference sequence). CDR3 region: CASSPPIPNQPQHF. In nucleotides, the CDR3 is TGTGCCAGCAGCCCACCCATTCCCAATCAGCCCCAGCATTTT.

The rearrangement links TRBV6-6 to TRBJ2-3; D is uncertain. This CDR3 has 15 residues. V was pared by 0 bases and J by 4 bases, with 11 bases between. The germline V gene encodes CDR1 MNHNY and CDR2 SVGAGI (reference sequence). The CDR3 nucleotides read TGTGCCAGCAGTTACTCGGGATCTGGGGCAGATACGCAGTATTTT. Translated, it gives CASSYSGSGADTQYF.

Remarks on this clone: Different DNA sequences within this sample yield the same CDR3. This chain joins TRBV3-1 (or the pseudogene TRBV3-2) and TRBJ1-1; 9 nucleotides agree with TRBD1. This CDR3 contains 15 residues. Germline lookup yields CDR1 LGHDT and CDR2 YNNKEL (reference sequence). The V gene end was trimmed by 6 bases and the J gene end by 1 base; junction bases not matched to a gene: 6. The CDR3, as DNA: TGTGCCAGCAGTCACTCGGGACAGGGGAACACTGAAGCTTTCTTT. This encodes CASSHSGQGNTEAFF.

The V gene is TRBV14, the J gene TRBJ2-5; TRBD2 might be the D (6 bases). Germline V gene sequence: CDR1 SGHDN, CDR2 FVKESK. This CDR3 is 15 amino acids long. Trimming pared 1 base from V and 7 bases from J, leaving 16 bases between. The CDR3 spells CASSQGTMALGTQYF. CDR3 DNA sequence: TGTGCCAGCAGCCAAGGGACTATGGCGTTGGGGACCCAGTACTTC.

J is TRBJ1-5 and V is TRBV5-6; no definite D call. Germline values: CDR1 SGHDT, CDR2 YYEEEE. Trimming removed 4 bases at V and 1 base at J, with 21 bases between. The CDR3 has 18 residues. In DNA form, the CDR3 reads TGTGCCAGCAGCCGACTTTATGACTACCTAGGGAGCAATCAGCCCCAGCATTTT. Its translation: CASSRLYDYLGSNQPQHF.

This chain links TRBV19 with TRBJ1-5, with 9 bases lining up with TRBD1. Germline CDR1 and CDR2: LNHDA and SQIVND (reference sequence). The CDR3 has 19 amino acids. Losses at the gene ends were 1 base for V and 3 bases for J; bases not matched to a gene: 13. CDR3 in amino acids: CASSIGGTGLMLLNQPQHF. CDR3 nucleotide sequence: TGTGCCAGTAGTATAGGCGGGACAGGGTTAATGTTGCTCAATCAGCCCCAGCATTTT.

The V call is TRBV6-1, the J call TRBJ2-2, with D tentatively TRBD2 (5 bases). Per the germline V gene, CDR1 is MNHNS and CDR2 is SASEGT. This CDR3 has 14 amino acids. The V gene lost 1 base and the J gene lost 4 bases, with 7 bases spanning the gap. In DNA form, the CDR3 reads TGTGCCAGCAGTGAAGAAGGAGGCACCGGGGAGCTGTTTTTT. This translates into CASSEEGGTGELFF.